This T cell receptor (beta chain) appears in the sequencing data of a study of blood T cell repertoires in COVID-19. Background on the study: Samples taken during acute and convalescent COVID-19 were collected in the United States, Italy and Spain.

After removal of 7 bases from V and 4 bases from J, the junction contained 6 bases not matched to a gene. This CDR3 region has 14 residues. Germline lookup yields CDR1 LNHNV and CDR2 YYDKDF (reference sequence). Repertoires were generated with immunoSEQ multiplex PCR, while TCRdb's copy carries only in-frame clones and drops some. The sample lists 160,000 or so clones; about 85% were seen once. The specimen sequenced was peripheral blood. The chain recombines TRBV15 with TRBJ2-2, with TRBD1 identical over 7 bases. The TCR was taken from a man aged 35-49 years with acute or convalescent COVID-19. CDR3 bases: TGTGCCACCAAATGGGACAGACTCACCGGGGAGCTGTTTTTT. Translating it yields CATKWDRLTGELFF.